This entry features one TCR beta chain sequence. Its antigen is as yet unknown. This CDR3 comprises 14 residues. V was cut by 5 bases and J by 5 bases, with 15 bases left in between. CDR1 is KGHDR, CDR2 SFDVKD, per germline. Pregnant or lactating patients were excluded, as were those with uncontrolled infection or other autoimmune disease. The data originate from a study of T cells in Graves' hyperthyroidism and ophthalmopathy. RNA transcripts served as the template for amplifying TCR beta CDR3 regions. First-round RT-PCR of the TCR CDR3 relied on the HTBI primer set. TCRdb re-called the multiplex PCR reads with MiXCR, one entry per CDR3 protein. The top ten clones hold under 20% of a sample with more than 500,000 distinct CDR3 sequences, 40% to 55% of them seen once. Findings of the study overall: Researchers report that a 13 V-J model separated ophthalmopathy from stable hyperthyroidism. Most expanded thyroid clonotypes above 0.001 recurred in blood.

What was sequenced was peripheral blood or thyroid tissue (not recorded which). The sequence was collected from an adult woman with Graves' disease, either hyperthyroidism or ophthalmopathy (not recorded which). V usage is TRBV24-1 and J usage is TRBJ2-7; maybe TRBD1 (5 bases). The CDR3 DNA reads as TGTGCCACCAGTGGACCCTATGACAGTAACGAGCAGTACTTC. Its translation is CATSGPYDSNEQYF.